Listed here is a single T cell receptor beta chain. Its antigen is still unknown. This sample is drawn from a study of CD8+CD57+ T cells in acquired aplastic anemia. The wider study: Sorting CD4+ and CD8+ cells gave DNA averaging approximately 3 ug. Overall study results and limits: A significant difference in CD8+ Simpson's diversity between patients and controls was not found. There were twenty-nine CD8+ CDR3 sequences that occurred in both patients and controls.

TCR beta VDJ and CDR3 profiling used genomic DNA as template. Each CDR3 protein gets one entry after TCRdb re-called the reads with MiXCR. The table has approximately 200,000 distinct CDR3 sequences, about 64% seen once. There are 13 residues in the CDR3. Unmatched junction bases numbered 6, after V lost 7 bases and J lost 7 bases. CDR1 is SNHLY, CDR2 FYNNEI, per germline. The V call is TRBV2, the J call TRBJ2-1, with 8 bases that match TRBD1. The sample comprised sorted CD4+, CD8+, or CD8+CD57+ T cells (not recorded which) from PBMCs. The receptor was derived from a human donor with severe aplastic anemia or a healthy control (not recorded which). CDR3 sequence: CASNLQGGNEQFF. The CDR3 DNA reads TGTGCCAGCAACTTACAGGGGGGAAATGAGCAGTTCTTC. The full variable domain, in which reference TRBV2 and TRBJ2-1 provide the parts outside the CDR3, is EPEVTQTPSHQVTQMGQEVILRCVPISNHLYFYWYRQILGQKVEFLVSFYNNEISEKSEIFDDQFSVERPDGSNFTLKIRSTKLEDSAMYFCASNLQGGNEQFFGPGTRLTVL.